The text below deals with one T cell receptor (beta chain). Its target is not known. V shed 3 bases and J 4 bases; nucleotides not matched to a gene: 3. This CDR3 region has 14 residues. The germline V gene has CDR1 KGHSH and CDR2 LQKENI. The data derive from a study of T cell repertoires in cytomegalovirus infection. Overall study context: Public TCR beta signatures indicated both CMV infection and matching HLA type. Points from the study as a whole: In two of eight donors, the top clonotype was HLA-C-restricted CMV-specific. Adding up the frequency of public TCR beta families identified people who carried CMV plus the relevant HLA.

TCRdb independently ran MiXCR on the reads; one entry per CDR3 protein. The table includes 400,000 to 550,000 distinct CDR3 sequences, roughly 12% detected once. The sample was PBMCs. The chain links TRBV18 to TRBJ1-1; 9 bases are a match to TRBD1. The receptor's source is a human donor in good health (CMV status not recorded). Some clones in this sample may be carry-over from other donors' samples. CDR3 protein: CASSPGQGITEAFF. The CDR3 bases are TGTGCCAGCTCACCGGGACAGGGAATCACTGAAGCTTTCTTT.